This T cell receptor (beta chain) appears in the sequencing data of a study of CD8 T cells in ankylosing spondylitis. Findings and limits, study-wide: From matched ankylosing spondylitis synovial fluid, disease-linked clones were reportedly recovered at significantly enriched levels. Several of the motif variants were reported before in synovial fluid and blood from reactive arthritis. CD8+ disease-linked clones were present at relatively low frequencies in blood. About 8 highly homologous variants formed a TCR beta motif that appeared characteristic of ankylosing spondylitis blood.

Germline CDR1 reads MGHRA; CDR2 reads YSYEKL. CDR3 length: 15 amino acids. V dropped 4 bases and J dropped 5 bases, with 17 bases sitting between them. TCRdb recomputed calls from the 5' RACE reads with MiXCR, one row per CDR3 protein. This table has about 400,000 distinct CDR3 sequences, approximately 20% appearing once. About this clonotype: Its cognate antigen is unknown.

The source material was blood, either unsorted or a sorted T cell fraction (not recorded which). This sequence joins TRBV4-1 and TRBJ2-5; D gene uncertain. The TCR comes from a male donor with ankylosing spondylitis. In nucleotides, the CDR3 is TGCGCCAGCAGCCCAGAGGCACGGGCCGTGGAGACCCAGTACTTC. This encodes CASSPEARAVETQYF.